The TCR beta chain described here comes from a study of identical twins. Overall study findings and caveats: The study found that models underestimated out-of-frame TCR alpha sharing in monozygotic twins. These conclusions were based on statistical analysis (cross-sectional, not following the same donors). One should note that invariant MAIT and iNKT cells could partly confound zero-insertion analyses.

TCRdb fed the 5' RACE reads into MiXCR, producing one record per CDR3 protein. The sample includes hundreds of thousands of distinct CDR3 sequences, 9% to 15% of them seen just once. V lost 0 bases to trimming and J lost 4 bases, with 16 bases between them. The CDR3 runs to 16 residues. Germline assignment: CDR1 SNHLY and CDR2 FYNNEI. For this clonotype: What it recognizes is unknown.

These same records also appear under a second study, on yellow fever vaccine responses in identical twins. This second study notes: The authors reported partly convergent, partly personalized vaccine responses in identical twins.

The sequence was obtained from a woman younger than 30 in good health. The chain carries TRBV2 and TRBJ2-7, with D perhaps TRBD1 (8 bases). The sequenced sample consisted of PBMCs. The CDR3 sequence: CASSEAPYRGGYEQYF. The CDR3 DNA reads as TGTGCCAGCAGTGAAGCCCCGTACAGGGGGGGTTACGAGCAGTACTTC.